This T cell receptor (beta chain) was identified in a study of shared clonotypes between healthy human individuals. Study-wide background: Serving as donors were two women and three men, whose ages spanned 18 to 49.

Germline V gives CDR1 SGHNT, CDR2 YYREEE (reference sequence). V shed 0 bases and J 6 bases; nucleotides not matched to a gene: 5. There are 15 residues in the CDR3. Clones were read by immunoSEQ multiplex PCR, and TCRdb kept only the in-frame ones, dropping some. The top ten hold roughly 0.45% of the sample, which has roughly 1,500,000 clones, roughly 98% seen once. The TCR originated in a man aged 25-45 years in good health. The J gene is TRBJ2-3, the V gene TRBV5-4, with TRBD1 matching 9 bases. The sample comprised naive CD4+ T cells sorted from blood. Subset given: CD45RA+ positively selected. The CDR3 coding sequence is TGTGCCAGCAGCTTGGAACAGGGGGCAGGTGATACGCAGTATTTT. Translating gives CASSLEQGAGDTQYF.